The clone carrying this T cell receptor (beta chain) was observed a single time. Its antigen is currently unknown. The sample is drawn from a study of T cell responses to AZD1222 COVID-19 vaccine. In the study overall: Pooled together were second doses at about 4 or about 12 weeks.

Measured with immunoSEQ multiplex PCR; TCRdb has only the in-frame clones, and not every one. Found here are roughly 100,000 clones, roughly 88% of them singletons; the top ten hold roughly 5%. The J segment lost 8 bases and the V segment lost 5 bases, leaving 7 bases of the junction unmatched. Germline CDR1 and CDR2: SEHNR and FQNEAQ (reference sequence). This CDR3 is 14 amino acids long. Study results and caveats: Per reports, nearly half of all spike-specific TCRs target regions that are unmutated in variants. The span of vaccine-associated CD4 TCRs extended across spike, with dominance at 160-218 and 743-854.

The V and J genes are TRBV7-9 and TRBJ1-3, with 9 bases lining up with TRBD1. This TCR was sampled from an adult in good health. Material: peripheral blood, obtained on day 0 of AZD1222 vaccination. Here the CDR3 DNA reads TGTGCCAGCAGCCCCGCGGGACAGGGAGACACCATATATTTT. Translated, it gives CASSPAGQGDTIYF.